The next 6 T cell receptor beta chains were all read from a single sample in a study of T cells in Graves' hyperthyroidism and ophthalmopathy. There were TCR beta CDR3 regions amplified from RNA transcripts. During a first-round RT-PCR of the TCR CDR3, the HTBI primer set was used. From the multiplex PCR reads, TCRdb called clonotypes with MiXCR, one entry per CDR3 protein. The sample includes just under 750,000 distinct CDR3 sequences, around a third seen only once; the top ten take around 32%. Sequenced material: blood. These receptors came from a woman between 40 and 50 years old with Graves' hyperthyroidism.

In this sample, this clonotype turned up many times. This chain connects TRBV7-8 to TRBJ1-1; 7 nucleotides line up with TRBD1. From germline, CDR1 is SGHVS and CDR2 FQNEAQ. J lost 0 bases, V lost 5 bases, and 6 bases had no gene match. The CDR3 has 15 residues. CDR3 nucleotides: TGTGCCAGCAGCCACAGGGGACACATGAACACTGAAGCTTTCTTT. Its protein is CASSHRGHMNTEAFF.

This clonotype was observed a few times. The V and J genes are TRBV10-3 and TRBJ2-3, with 8 nucleotides matching TRBD1. The CDR3 contains 13 residues. CDR1 is ENHRY and CDR2 is SYGVKD in the germline V gene. V shed 6 bases and J 6 bases; nucleotides not matched to a gene: 5. CDR3 amino acids: CAIRDRAADTQYF. Written as DNA, the CDR3 is TGTGCCATCAGGGACAGGGCGGCGGATACGCAGTATTTT.

V is TRBV20-1 and J is TRBJ2-5, with 9 bases that match TRBD1. V shed 5 bases, J shed 3 bases, and the junction held 7 bases outside the gene matches. The V gene's germline CDR1 is DFQATT and CDR2 SNEGSKA (reference sequence). CDR3 length equals 14 residues. The CDR3 region is CSAPRGTGKETQYF. The CDR3, as DNA: TGCAGTGCTCCCCGAGGGACAGGGAAAGAGACCCAGTACTTC.

The V call is TRBV9, the J call TRBJ2-6; 8 bases agree with TRBD1. This CDR3 spans 19 amino acids. Per germline, CDR1 SGDLS and CDR2 YYNGEE. V shed 0 bases, J shed 0 bases, and the junction held 8 bases outside the gene matches. CDR3: CASSVAERQGFSGANVLTF. CDR3 bases: TGTGCCAGCAGCGTAGCCGAGCGACAGGGGTTCTCTGGGGCCAACGTCCTGACTTTC.

V and J are TRBV6-2 or TRBV6-3 and TRBJ1-2; no reliable D call. Germline-derived CDR1 and CDR2 are MNHEY and SVGEGT. V was clipped by 6 bases and J by 8 bases, with 10 bases between them. The CDR3 is 11 amino acids. The CDR3 DNA follows: TGTGCCAGCAGCCTTGAAACGGGCTACACCTTC. This sequence encodes CASSLETGYTF.

Concerning this clonotype itself: The germline gene is not matched at one end of the junction; a read error may be the cause. The genes are TRBV19 and TRBJ2-5; 7 nucleotides line up with TRBD2. The germline V gene has CDR1 LNHDA and CDR2 SQIVND (reference sequence). The length of the CDR3 is 14 residues. This CDR3 is CVSGAGTTPETQYF. The CDR3 nucleotides are TGTGTCAGTGGGGCGGGGACTACCCCAGAGACCCAGTACTTC.